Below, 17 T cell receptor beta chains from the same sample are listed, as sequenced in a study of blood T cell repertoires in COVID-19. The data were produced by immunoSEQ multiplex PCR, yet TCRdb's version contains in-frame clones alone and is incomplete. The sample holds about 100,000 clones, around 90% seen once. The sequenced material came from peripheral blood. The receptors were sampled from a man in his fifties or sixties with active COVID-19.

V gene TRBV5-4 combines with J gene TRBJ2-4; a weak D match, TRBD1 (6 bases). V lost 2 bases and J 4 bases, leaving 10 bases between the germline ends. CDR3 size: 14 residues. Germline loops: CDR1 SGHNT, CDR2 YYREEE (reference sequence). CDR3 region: CASSFQDRKNIQYF. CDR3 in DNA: TGTGCCAGCAGCTTTCAGGACAGAAAAAACATTCAGTACTTC.

Here the CDR3 reads CASRREFYNSPLHF. The CDR3 DNA sequence: TGTGCCAGCAGGCGGGAGTTTTATAATTCACCCCTCCACTTT. The rearrangement uses TRBV6-5 and TRBJ1-6, with D hard to call. This CDR3 contains 14 residues. Looked up from germline, CDR1 is MNHEY and CDR2 is SVGAGI. The V end was cut by 6 bases, the J end by 4 bases, with 10 bases between.

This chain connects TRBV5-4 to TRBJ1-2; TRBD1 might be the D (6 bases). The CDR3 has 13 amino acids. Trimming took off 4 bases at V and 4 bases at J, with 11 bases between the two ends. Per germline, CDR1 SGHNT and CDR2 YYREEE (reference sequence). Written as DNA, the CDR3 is TGTGCCAGCAGCAATGGACAGCTCTATGGCTACACCTTC. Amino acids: CASSNGQLYGYTF.

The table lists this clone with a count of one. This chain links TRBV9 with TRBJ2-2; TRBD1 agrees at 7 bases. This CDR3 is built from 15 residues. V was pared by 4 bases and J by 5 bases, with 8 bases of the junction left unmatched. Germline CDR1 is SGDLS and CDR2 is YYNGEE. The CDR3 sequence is CASSPTGMRTGELFF. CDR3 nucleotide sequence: TGTGCCAGCAGCCCGACAGGGATGAGGACCGGGGAGCTGTTTTTT.

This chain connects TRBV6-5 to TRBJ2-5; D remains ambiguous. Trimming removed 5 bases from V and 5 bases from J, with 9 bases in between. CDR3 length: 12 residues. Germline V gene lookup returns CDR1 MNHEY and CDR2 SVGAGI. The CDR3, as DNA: TGTGCCAGCAGTCCAAAGAGGGAGACCCAGTACTTC. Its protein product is CASSPKRETQYF.

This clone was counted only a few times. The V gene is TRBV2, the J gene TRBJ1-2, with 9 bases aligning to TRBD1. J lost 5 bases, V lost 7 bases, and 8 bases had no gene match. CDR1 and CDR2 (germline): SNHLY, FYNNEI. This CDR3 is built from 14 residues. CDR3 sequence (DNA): TGTGCCAGCATTAGACCGGGACAGGGATATGGCTACACCTTC. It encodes CASIRPGQGYGYTF.

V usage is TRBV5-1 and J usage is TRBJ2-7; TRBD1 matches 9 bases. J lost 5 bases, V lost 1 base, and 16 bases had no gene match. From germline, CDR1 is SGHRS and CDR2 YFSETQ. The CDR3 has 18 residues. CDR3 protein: CASSLKALPRQGGDEQYF. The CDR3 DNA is TGCGCCAGCAGCTTGAAGGCGCTCCCGAGACAGGGGGGAGACGAGCAGTACTTC.

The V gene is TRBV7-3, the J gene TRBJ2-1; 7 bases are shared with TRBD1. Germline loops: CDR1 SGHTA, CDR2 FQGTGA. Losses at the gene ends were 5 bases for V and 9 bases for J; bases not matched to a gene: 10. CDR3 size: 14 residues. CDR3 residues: CASSPRGIGGEQFF. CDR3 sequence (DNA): TGTGCCAGCAGCCCCAGGGGGATAGGAGGTGAGCAGTTCTTC.

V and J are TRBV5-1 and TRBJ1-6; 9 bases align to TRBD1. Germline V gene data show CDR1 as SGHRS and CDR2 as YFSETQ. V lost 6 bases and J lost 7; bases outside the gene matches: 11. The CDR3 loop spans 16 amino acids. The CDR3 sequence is CASTPGQGLRNSPLHF. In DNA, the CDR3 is TGCGCCAGCACCCCGGGACAGGGACTACGGAATTCACCCCTCCACTTT.

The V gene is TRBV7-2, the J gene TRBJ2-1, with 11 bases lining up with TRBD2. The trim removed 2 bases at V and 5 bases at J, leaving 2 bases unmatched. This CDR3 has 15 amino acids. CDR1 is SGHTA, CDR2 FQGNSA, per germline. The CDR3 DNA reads TGTGCCAGCAGCTTACTAGCGGGGGGCCACAATGAGCAGTTCTTC. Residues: CASSLLAGGHNEQFF.

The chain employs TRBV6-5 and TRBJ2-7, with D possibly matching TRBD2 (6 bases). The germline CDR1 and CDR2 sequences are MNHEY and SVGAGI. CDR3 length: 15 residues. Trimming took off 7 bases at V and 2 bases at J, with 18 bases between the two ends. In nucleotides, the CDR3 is TGTGCCAGCATTAGGAACCCCGGCGGGACCTACGAGCAGTACTTC. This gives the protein CASIRNPGGTYEQYF.

CDR3 residues: CASSESVRIYGYTF. As DNA, the CDR3 is TGCGCCAGCAGTGAGTCCGTCAGAATCTATGGCTACACCTTC. This chain connects TRBV10-1 to TRBJ1-2; no clear D gene. Germline CDR1 and CDR2: WNHNN and SYGVQD (reference sequence). The V end lost 0 bases, the J end lost 4 bases, and 9 bases lay between the germline ends. This CDR3 has 14 amino acids.

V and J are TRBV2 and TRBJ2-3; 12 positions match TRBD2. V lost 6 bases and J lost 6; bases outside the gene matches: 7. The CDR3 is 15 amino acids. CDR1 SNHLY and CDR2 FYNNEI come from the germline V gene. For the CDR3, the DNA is TGTGCCAGCAGCGGACTAGCGGGGCCAGAGGATACGCAGTATTTT. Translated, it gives CASSGLAGPEDTQYF.

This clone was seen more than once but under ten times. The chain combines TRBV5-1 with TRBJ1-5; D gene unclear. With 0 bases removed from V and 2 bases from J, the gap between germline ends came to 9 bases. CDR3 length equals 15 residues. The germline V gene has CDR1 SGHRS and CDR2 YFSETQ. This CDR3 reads CASSLGPEGNQPQHF. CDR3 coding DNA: TGCGCCAGCAGCTTGGGGCCGGAGGGCAATCAGCCCCAGCATTTT.

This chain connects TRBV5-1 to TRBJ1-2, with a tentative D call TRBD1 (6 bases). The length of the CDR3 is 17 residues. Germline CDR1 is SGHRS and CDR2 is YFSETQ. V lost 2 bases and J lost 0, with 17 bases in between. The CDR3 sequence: CASSFPRGRAPNYGYTF. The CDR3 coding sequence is TGCGCCAGCAGCTTCCCCAGGGGCAGGGCCCCTAACTATGGCTACACCTTC.

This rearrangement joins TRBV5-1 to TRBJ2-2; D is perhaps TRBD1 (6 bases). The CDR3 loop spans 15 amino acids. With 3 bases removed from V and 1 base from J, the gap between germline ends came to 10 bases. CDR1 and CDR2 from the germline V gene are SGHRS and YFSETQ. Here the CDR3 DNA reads TGCGCCAGCAGCTCCTTACAGGGGAACACCGGGGAGCTGTTTTTT. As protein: CASSSLQGNTGELFF. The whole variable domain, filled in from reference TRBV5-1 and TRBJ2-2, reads KAGVTQTPRYLIKTRGQQVTLSCSPISGHRSVSWYQQTPGQGLQFLFEYFSETQRNKGNFPGRFSGRQFSNSRSEMNVSTLELGDSALYLCASSSLQGNTGELFFGEGSRLTVL.

CDR3 nucleotides: TGTGCCAGCAGCCAATCCCCTAGCGGGCACCCCCAAGAGACCCAGTACTTC. It encodes CASSQSPSGHPQETQYF. The chain joins TRBV3-1 (or the pseudogene TRBV3-2) to TRBJ2-5; 8 bases are a match to TRBD2. The CDR3 extends over 17 amino acids. J gave up 1 base and V 2 bases, and 9 bases lay outside the gene matches. Germline-derived CDR1 and CDR2 are LGHDT and YNNKEL (reference sequence).